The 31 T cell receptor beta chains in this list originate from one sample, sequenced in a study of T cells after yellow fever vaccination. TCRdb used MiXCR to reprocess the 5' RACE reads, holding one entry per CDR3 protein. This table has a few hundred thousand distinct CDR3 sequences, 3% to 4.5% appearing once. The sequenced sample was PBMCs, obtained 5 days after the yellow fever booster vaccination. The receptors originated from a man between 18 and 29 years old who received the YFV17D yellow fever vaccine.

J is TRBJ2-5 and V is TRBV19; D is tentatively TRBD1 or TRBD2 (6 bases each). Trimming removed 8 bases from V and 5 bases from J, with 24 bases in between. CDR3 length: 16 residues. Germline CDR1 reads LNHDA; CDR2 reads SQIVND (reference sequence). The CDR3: CASRRTSGANGETQYF. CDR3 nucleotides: TGTGCCAGTCGACGGACGTCGGGGGCGAATGGGGAGACCCAGTACTTC.

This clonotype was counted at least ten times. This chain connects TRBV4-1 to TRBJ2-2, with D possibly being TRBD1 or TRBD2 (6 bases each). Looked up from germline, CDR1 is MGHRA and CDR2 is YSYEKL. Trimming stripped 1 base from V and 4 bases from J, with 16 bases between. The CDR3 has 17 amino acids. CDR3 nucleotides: TGCGCCAGCAGCCAAGGCCGGAGGGGGGTCGGCACCGGGGAGCTGTTTTTT. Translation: CASSQGRRGVGTGELFF.

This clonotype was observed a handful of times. The CDR3 spells CASSFRQGGTGELFF. CDR3 nucleotides: TGTGCCAGCAGTTTTCGTCAGGGCGGGACCGGGGAGCTGTTTTTT. This rearrangement joins TRBV12-3 or TRBV12-4 to TRBJ2-2; D may correspond to TRBD1 or TRBD2 (5 bases each). V lost 3 bases to trimming and J lost 5 bases, with 13 bases between them. The CDR3 has 15 amino acids.

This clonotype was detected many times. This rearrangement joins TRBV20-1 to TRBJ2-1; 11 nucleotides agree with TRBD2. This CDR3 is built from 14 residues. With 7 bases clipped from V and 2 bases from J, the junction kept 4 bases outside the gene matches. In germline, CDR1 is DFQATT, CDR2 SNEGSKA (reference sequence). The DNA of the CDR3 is TGCAGTGTTCTTAGCGGGGGGGCCTACAATGAGCAGTTCTTC. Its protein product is CSVLSGGAYNEQFF.

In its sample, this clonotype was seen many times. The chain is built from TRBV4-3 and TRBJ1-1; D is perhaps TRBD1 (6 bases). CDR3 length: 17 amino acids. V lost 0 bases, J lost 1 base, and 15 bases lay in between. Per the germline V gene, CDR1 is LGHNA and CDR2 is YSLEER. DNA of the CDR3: TGCGCCAGCAGCCAAGATGGGATAGGGGGATGGAACACTGAAGCTTTCTTT. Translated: CASSQDGIGGWNTEAFF.

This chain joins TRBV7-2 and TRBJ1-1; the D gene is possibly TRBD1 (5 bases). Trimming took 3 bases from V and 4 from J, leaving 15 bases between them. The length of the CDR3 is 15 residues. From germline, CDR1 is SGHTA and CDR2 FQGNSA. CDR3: CASSLGGPGRTEAFF. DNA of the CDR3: TGTGCCAGCAGCTTGGGGGGACCAGGGCGCACTGAAGCTTTCTTT.

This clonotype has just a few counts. The CDR3 spells CASGRGQPQHF. The CDR3 region has the DNA TGTGCCAGCGGGAGGGGGCAGCCCCAGCATTTT. The chain is built from TRBV12-3 or TRBV12-4 and TRBJ1-5; TRBD1 might be the D (6 bases). The ends were cut back, 8 bases at V and 7 bases at J, with 9 bases in the middle. The CDR3 totals 11 residues.

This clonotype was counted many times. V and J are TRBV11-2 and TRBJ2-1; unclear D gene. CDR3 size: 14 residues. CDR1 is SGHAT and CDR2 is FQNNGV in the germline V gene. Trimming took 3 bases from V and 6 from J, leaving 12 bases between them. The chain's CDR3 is CASSFHATGNEQFF. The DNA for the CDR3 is TGTGCCAGCAGCTTTCACGCGACGGGCAATGAGCAGTTCTTC.

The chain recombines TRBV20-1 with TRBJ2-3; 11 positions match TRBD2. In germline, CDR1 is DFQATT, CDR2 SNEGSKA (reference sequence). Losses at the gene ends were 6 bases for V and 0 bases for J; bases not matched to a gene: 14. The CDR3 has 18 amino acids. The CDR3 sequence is CSALGTSGGAMSTDTQYF. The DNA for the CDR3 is TGCAGTGCGCTTGGCACTAGCGGGGGCGCGATGAGCACAGATACGCAGTATTTT.

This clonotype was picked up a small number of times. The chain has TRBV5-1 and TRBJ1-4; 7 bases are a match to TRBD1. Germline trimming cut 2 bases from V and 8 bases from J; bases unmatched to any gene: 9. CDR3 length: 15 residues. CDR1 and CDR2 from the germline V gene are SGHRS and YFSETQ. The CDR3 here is CASSFEDRPQEKLFF. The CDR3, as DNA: TGCGCCAGCAGCTTCGAGGACAGGCCCCAAGAAAAACTGTTTTTT.

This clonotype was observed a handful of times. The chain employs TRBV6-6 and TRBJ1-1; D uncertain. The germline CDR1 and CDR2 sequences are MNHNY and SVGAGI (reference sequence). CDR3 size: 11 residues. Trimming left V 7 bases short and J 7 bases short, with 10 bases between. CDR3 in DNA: TGTGCCAGCACCTCACATTTTGAAGCTTTCTTT. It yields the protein CASTSHFEAFF.

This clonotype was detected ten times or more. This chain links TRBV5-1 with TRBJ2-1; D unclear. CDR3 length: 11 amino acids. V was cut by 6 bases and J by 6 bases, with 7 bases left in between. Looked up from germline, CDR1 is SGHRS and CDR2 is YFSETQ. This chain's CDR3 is CASNSGNEQFF. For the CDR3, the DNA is TGCGCCAGCAACTCCGGCAATGAGCAGTTCTTC.

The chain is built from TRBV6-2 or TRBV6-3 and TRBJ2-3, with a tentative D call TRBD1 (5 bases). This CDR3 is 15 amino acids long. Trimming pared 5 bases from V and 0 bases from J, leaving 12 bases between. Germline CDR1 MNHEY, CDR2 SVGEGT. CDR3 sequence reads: CASSRGSISTDTQYF. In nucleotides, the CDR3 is TGTGCCAGCAGTAGGGGCTCCATTAGCACAGATACGCAGTATTTT.

This CDR3 is CASHKGWAQFF. DNA for the CDR3: TGTGCCAGCCACAAGGGCTGGGCCCAGTTCTTC. V usage is TRBV27 and J usage is TRBJ2-1; D gene uncertain. Deletions cut 8 bases from V and 13 bases from J, with 15 bases between. Germline CDR1 and CDR2: MNHEY and SMNVEV (reference sequence). The CDR3 contains 11 residues.

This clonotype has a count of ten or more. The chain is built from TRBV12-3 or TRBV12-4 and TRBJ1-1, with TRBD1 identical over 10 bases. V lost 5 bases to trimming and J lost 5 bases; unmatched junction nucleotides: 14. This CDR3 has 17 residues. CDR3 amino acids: CASSPPDRGLDWTEAFF. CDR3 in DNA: TGTGCCAGCAGTCCCCCCGACAGGGGGCTGGATTGGACTGAAGCTTTCTTT.

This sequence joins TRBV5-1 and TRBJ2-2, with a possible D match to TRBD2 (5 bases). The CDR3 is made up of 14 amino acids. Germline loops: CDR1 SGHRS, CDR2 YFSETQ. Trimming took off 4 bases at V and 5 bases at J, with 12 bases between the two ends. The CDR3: CASSQEVGTGELFF. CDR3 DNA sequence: TGCGCCAGCAGCCAGGAGGTCGGAACCGGGGAGCTGTTTTTT.

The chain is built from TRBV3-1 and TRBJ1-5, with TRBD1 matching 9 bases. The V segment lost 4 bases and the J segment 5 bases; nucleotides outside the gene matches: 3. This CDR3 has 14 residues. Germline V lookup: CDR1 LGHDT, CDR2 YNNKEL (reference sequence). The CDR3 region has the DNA TGTGCCAGCAGCCCCGGGACAGGGCATCAGCCCCAGCATTTT. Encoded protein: CASSPGTGHQPQHF.

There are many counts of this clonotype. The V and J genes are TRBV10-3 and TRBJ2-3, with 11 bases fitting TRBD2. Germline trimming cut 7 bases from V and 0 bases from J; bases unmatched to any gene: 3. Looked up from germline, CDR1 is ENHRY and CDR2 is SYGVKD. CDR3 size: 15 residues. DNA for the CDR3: TGTGCCATCACGACTAGCGGGGAGAGCACAGATACGCAGTATTTT. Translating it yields CAITTSGESTDTQYF.

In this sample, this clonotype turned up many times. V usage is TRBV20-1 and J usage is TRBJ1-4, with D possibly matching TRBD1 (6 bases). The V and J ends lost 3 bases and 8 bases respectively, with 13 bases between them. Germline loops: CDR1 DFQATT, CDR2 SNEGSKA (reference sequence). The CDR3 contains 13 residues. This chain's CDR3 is CSASSGQAEKLFF. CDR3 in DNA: TGCAGTGCTAGCTCGGGACAAGCGGAAAAACTGTTTTTT.

This CDR3 reads CASSTSSGTAYNEQFF. The DNA for the CDR3 is TGTGCCAGCAGCACTTCCAGCGGGACTGCCTACAATGAGCAGTTCTTC. The chain employs TRBV7-2 and TRBJ2-1, with 7 bases fitting TRBD2. The V gene end was trimmed by 5 bases and the J gene end by 2 bases; junction bases not matched to a gene: 9. The germline V gene has CDR1 SGHTA and CDR2 FQGNSA. The CDR3 runs 16 residues.

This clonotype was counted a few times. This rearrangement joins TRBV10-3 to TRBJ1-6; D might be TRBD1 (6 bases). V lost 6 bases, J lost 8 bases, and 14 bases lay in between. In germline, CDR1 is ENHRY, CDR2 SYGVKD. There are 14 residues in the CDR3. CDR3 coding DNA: TGTGCCATCAGCGGACAGCCCGAGGATTCACCCCTCCACTTT. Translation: CAISGQPEDSPLHF.

The CDR3 nucleotides read TGTGCCAGTAAGGCTCGGGGGGTCGTTGGTACAGATACGCAGTATTTT. This gives the protein CASKARGVVGTDTQYF. The V gene is TRBV19, the J gene TRBJ2-3; 7 nucleotides agree with TRBD2. Germline assignment: CDR1 LNHDA and CDR2 SQIVND (reference sequence). J lost 3 bases, V lost 7 bases, and 13 bases had no gene match. The CDR3 loop spans 16 amino acids.

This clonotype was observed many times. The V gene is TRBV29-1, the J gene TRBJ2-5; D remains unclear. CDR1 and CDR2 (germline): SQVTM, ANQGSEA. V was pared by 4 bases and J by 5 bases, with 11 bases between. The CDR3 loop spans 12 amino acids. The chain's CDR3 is CSVGEIGETQYF. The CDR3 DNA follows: TGCAGCGTTGGGGAAATTGGGGAGACCCAGTACTTC.

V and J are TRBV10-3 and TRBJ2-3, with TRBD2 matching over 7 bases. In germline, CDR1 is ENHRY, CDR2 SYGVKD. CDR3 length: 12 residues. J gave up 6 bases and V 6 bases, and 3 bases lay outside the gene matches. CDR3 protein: CAIRGTTDTQYF. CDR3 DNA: TGTGCCATCAGAGGGACTACGGATACGCAGTATTTT.

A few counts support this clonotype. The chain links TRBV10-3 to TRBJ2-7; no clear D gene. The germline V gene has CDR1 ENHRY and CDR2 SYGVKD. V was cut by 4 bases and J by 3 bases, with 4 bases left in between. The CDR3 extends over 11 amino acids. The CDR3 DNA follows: TGTGCCATCAGTGCGAACTACGAGCAGTACTTC. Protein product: CAISANYEQYF.

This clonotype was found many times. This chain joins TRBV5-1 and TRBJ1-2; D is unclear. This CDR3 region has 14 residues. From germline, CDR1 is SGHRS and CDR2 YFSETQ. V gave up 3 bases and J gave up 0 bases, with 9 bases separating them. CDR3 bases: TGCGCCAGCAGCTCGCGGGGAGCTAACTATGGCTACACCTTC. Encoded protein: CASSSRGANYGYTF.

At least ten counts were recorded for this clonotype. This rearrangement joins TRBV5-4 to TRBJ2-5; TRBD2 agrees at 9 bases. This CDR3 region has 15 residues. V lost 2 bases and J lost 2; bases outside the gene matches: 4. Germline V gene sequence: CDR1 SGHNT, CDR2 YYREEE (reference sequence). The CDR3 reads CASSLPSGIQETQYF. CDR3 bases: TGTGCCAGCAGCTTACCTAGCGGGATTCAAGAGACCCAGTACTTC.

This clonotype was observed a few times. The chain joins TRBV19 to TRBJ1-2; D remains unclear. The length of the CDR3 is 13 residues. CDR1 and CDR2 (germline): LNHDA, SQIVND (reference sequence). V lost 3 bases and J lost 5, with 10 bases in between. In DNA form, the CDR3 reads TGTGCCAGTAGTATCCGGCACTTATATGGCTACACCTTC. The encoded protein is CASSIRHLYGYTF. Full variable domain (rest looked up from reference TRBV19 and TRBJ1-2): DGGITQSPKYLFRKEGQNVTLSCEQNLNHDAMYWYRQDPGQGLRLIYYSQIVNDFQKGDIAEGYSVSREKKESFPLTVTSAQKNPTAFYLCASSIRHLYGYTFGSGTRLTVV.

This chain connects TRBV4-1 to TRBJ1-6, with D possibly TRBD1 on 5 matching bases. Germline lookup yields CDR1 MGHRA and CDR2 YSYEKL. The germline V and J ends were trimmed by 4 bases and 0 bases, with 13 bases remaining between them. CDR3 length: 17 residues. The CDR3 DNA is TGCGCCAGCAGCCGCCCATCAGGGAGCTCCTATAATTCACCCCTCCACTTT. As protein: CASSRPSGSSYNSPLHF.

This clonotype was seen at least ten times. CDR3 residues: CASSPPGTNEKLFF. The CDR3 nucleotides read TGTGCCAGCTCACCACCGGGGACTAATGAAAAACTGTTTTTT. V gene TRBV18 combines with J gene TRBJ1-4; unclear D gene. With 0 bases removed from V and 2 bases from J, the gap between germline ends came to 4 bases. The CDR3 contains 14 residues. Per germline, CDR1 KGHSH and CDR2 LQKENI. Full variable domain (missing parts from reference TRBV18 and TRBJ1-4): NAGVMQNPRHLVRRRGQEARLRCSPMKGHSHVYWYRQLPEEGLKFMVYLQKENIIDESGMPKERFSAEFPKEGPSILRIQQVVRGDSAAYFCASSPPGTNEKLFFGSGTQLSVL.

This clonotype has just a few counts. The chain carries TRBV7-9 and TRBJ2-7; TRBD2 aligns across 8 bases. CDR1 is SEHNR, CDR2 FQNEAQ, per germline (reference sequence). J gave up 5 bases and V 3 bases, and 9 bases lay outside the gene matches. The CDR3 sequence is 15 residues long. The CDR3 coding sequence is TGTGCCAGCAGCTTGCCCGGGGGGGGACGGAACGAGCAGTACTTC. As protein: CASSLPGGGRNEQYF.